Reported below is one T cell receptor beta chain. Germline V lookup: CDR1 MNHNS, CDR2 SASEGT. The CDR3 is 15 amino acids. J gave up 3 bases and V 8 bases, and 10 bases lay outside the gene matches. The PCR employed 60 Vbeta primers together with 13 Jbeta primers. Produced via immunoSEQ multiplex PCR; TCRdb's table is partial and in-frame only. The sample shows some 77,000 clones, about 80% of them seen only once. The data originate from a study of cytomegalovirus exposure and HLA in healthy donors. This TCR derives from a woman between 50 and 59 years old in good health and CMV-seropositive. Input material: PBMCs. The rearrangement links TRBV6-1 to TRBJ1-1; 9 bases match TRBD1. DNA of the CDR3: TGTGCCAGCCCACAGGGGGCTACTCCGGACACTGAAGCTTTCTTT. Amino acids: CASPQGATPDTEAFF.